The entry that follows covers one T cell receptor (beta chain) sequence. Its target is not known. Trimming took off 1 base at V and 4 bases at J, with 6 bases between the two ends. The CDR3 extends over 13 amino acids. Germline V gives CDR1 SGHTS, CDR2 YDEGEE. TCRdb keeps only in-frame clones here, not all; method: immunoSEQ multiplex PCR. The table records 56,000 or so clones, over 70% of them present only once. Every patient had mismatch repair deficiency by PCR or immunohistochemistry. The data originate from a study of PD-1 blockade in mismatch repair-deficient tumors. Regarding the study as a whole: Rapid post-treatment expansion, then contraction, generally preceding radiologic response, marked tumor-resident clones.

The clonotype originates from an adult with mismatch repair-deficient cancer. The chain employs TRBV5-8 and TRBJ1-5; D is unclear. The sample consisted of peripheral blood, taken 20 weeks after starting pembrolizumab. CDR3 in DNA: TGTGCCAGCAGCTTGCAAAGGAATCAGCCCCAGCATTTT. This codes for CASSLQRNQPQHF.